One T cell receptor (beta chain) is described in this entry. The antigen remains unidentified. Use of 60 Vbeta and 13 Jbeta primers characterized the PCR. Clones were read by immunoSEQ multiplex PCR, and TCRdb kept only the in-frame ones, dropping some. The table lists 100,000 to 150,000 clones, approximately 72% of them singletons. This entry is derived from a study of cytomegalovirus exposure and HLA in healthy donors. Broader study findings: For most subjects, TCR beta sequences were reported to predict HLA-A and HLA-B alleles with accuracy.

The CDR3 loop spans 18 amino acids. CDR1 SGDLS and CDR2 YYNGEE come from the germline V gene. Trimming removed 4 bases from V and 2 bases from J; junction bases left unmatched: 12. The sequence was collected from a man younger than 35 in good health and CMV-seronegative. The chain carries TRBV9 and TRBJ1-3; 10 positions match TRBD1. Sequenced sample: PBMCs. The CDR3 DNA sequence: TGTGCCAGCAGCCTTACGCCCCCCGGACAGGGGGCTGGAAACACCATATATTTT. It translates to CASSLTPPGQGAGNTIYF.